These 12 T cell receptor beta chains share one sample of origin, sequenced in a study of blood T cell repertoires in COVID-19. The data were produced by immunoSEQ multiplex PCR, yet TCRdb's version contains in-frame clones alone and is incomplete. The table includes approximately 94,000 clones, 70% to 90% detected once. What was sequenced was peripheral blood. The receptors shown here come from a human donor in a cohort sampled during active COVID-19.

This clone was detected a few times. This chain connects TRBV2 to TRBJ2-2; 7 bases are a match to TRBD2. Germline-derived CDR1 and CDR2 are SNHLY and FYNNEI. The CDR3 consists of 13 residues. The ends lost 6 bases at V and 6 bases at J; junction bases unmatched: 4. CDR3: CASRAGEAGELFF. The CDR3 DNA reads TGTGCCAGCAGGGCGGGGGAGGCCGGGGAGCTGTTTTTT.

This clone was observed a handful of times. The chain employs TRBV5-4 and TRBJ2-3; 11 nucleotides agree with TRBD2. J lost 2 bases, V lost 4 bases, and 9 bases had no gene match. The CDR3 runs to 17 residues. Germline V lookup: CDR1 SGHNT, CDR2 YYREEE (reference sequence). The CDR3 sequence: CASSSPGLAALTDTQYF. The CDR3 bases are TGTGCCAGCAGCAGCCCGGGACTAGCGGCCCTCACAGATACGCAGTATTTT.

The gene calls are TRBV2 and TRBJ2-4; D is unclear. Germline CDR1 is SNHLY and CDR2 is FYNNEI. This CDR3 is 15 amino acids long. V gave up 4 bases and J gave up 0 bases, with 10 bases separating them. CDR3 amino acids: CASSGSALAKNIQYF. The CDR3 DNA reads TGTGCCAGCAGTGGTAGTGCCCTAGCCAAAAACATTCAGTACTTC.

This chain links TRBV12-5 with TRBJ2-7; D is ambiguous. This CDR3 has 16 amino acids. Trimming left V 0 bases short and J 5 bases short, with 17 bases between. Germline V gives CDR1 LGHNT, CDR2 FRNRAP. The CDR3 loop reads CASGLVRTTTINEQYF. The CDR3 bases are TGTGCTAGTGGTTTGGTACGAACTACCACAATTAACGAGCAGTACTTC.

The chain couples TRBV6-5 to TRBJ2-7; D possibly corresponds to TRBD1 (6 bases). Looked up from germline, CDR1 is MNHEY and CDR2 is SVGAGI. Trimming pared 6 bases from V and 5 bases from J, leaving 20 bases between. This CDR3 comprises 15 residues. In DNA, the CDR3 is TGTGCCAGCAGAGCTTCCGGGACACTCTCTGACGAGCAGTACTTC. Protein: CASRASGTLSDEQYF.

This chain links TRBV4-1 with TRBJ2-1; 8 bases match TRBD1. V shed 1 base, J shed 5 bases, and the junction held 4 bases outside the gene matches. CDR1 and CDR2 from the germline V gene are MGHRA and YSYEKL. The CDR3 contains 15 residues. CDR3 nucleotide sequence: TGCGCCAGCAGCCAAGCGGACAGGGTCCACAATGAGCAGTTCTTC. This encodes CASSQADRVHNEQFF.

This chain links TRBV6-5 with TRBJ2-3, with TRBD1 identical over 8 bases. The CDR3 contains 14 residues. The germline V gene has CDR1 MNHEY and CDR2 SVGAGI. After removal of 5 bases from V and 6 bases from J, the junction contained 7 bases not matched to a gene. As DNA, the CDR3 is TGTGCCAGCAGTAACAGGGGGATAAGGGATACGCAGTATTTT. Its translation is CASSNRGIRDTQYF.

The genes are TRBV5-1 and TRBJ2-7, with no clear D. Germline V lookup: CDR1 SGHRS, CDR2 YFSETQ. Trimming pared 4 bases from V and 3 bases from J, leaving 11 bases between. The CDR3 spans 13 residues. CDR3: CASSLAPHYEQYF. The CDR3 coding sequence is TGCGCCAGCAGCCTGGCCCCCCACTACGAGCAGTACTTC.

V and J are TRBV19 and TRBJ2-3, with 12 bases aligning to TRBD1. V shed 6 bases and J 5 bases; nucleotides not matched to a gene: 6. The CDR3 runs to 15 residues. Per the germline V gene, CDR1 is LNHDA and CDR2 is SQIVND (reference sequence). CDR3 amino acids: CASRGQGAILDTQYF. The DNA of the CDR3 is TGTGCCAGTAGGGGACAGGGGGCAATCCTAGATACGCAGTATTTT.

The chain is built from TRBV11-3 and TRBJ2-2; maybe TRBD1 (6 bases). CDR3 length: 14 amino acids. Per the germline V gene, CDR1 is SGHNT and CDR2 is YENEEA. The CDR3 nucleotides read TGTGCAAGCTCACAGGGACCGCACACCGGGGAGCTGTTTTTT. Protein: CASSQGPHTGELFF. The full variable domain, in which reference TRBV11-3 and TRBJ2-2 provide the parts outside the CDR3, is EAGVVQSPRYKIIEKKQPVAFWCNPISGHNTLYWYLQNLGQGPELLIRYENEEAVDDSQLPKDRFSAERLKGVDSTLKIQPAELGDSAVYLCASSQGPHTGELFFGEGSRLTVL.

This chain links TRBV5-1 with TRBJ2-5; TRBD2 matches 9 bases. There are 15 residues in the CDR3. The J segment lost 3 bases and the V segment lost 4 bases, leaving 7 bases of the junction unmatched. CDR1 is SGHRS and CDR2 is YFSETQ in the germline V gene. The CDR3 region is CASSRSGRLEETQYF. Here the CDR3 DNA reads TGCGCCAGCAGCCGGAGCGGGAGGTTGGAAGAGACCCAGTACTTC.

The J gene is TRBJ1-5, the V gene TRBV10-3, with D maybe TRBD1 (5 bases). This CDR3 has 15 amino acids. Trimming removed 7 bases from V and 4 bases from J, with 17 bases in between. Germline CDR1 and CDR2: ENHRY and SYGVKD. The CDR3, as DNA: TGTGCCATCAAGGCGGCAGGGAGGGGAAATCAGCCCCAGCATTTT. Amino acids: CAIKAAGRGNQPQHF.